A single sample is the source of the 21 T cell receptor beta chains below, sequenced in a study of control samples from healthy donors and cancer patients. The data were produced by immunoSEQ multiplex PCR, yet TCRdb's version contains in-frame clones alone and is incomplete. The sample has 40,000 or so clones; 85% to 95% are singletons. Sequences were obtained from PBMCs. The receptors come from a woman in her thirties or forties with head and neck cancer.

The V call is TRBV3-1 (or the pseudogene TRBV3-2), the J call TRBJ2-7; D unresolved. This CDR3 contains 16 residues. Trimming took off 1 base at V and 3 bases at J, with 16 bases between the two ends. The V gene's germline CDR1 is LGHDT and CDR2 YNNKEL (reference sequence). DNA for the CDR3: TGTGCCAGCAGCCAAGGGGGTCCGGGTTCTGGCTACGAGCAGTACTTC. Its protein is CASSQGGPGSGYEQYF.

This sequence joins TRBV14 and TRBJ2-3, with 10 positions matching TRBD2. The CDR3 is 14 residues long. Losses at the gene ends were 6 bases for V and 4 bases for J; bases not matched to a gene: 4. Germline-derived CDR1 and CDR2 are SGHDN and FVKESK. The CDR3 DNA reads as TGTGCCAGCAGTCTAGCGGGGGTTGCAGATACGCAGTATTTT. Its translation: CASSLAGVADTQYF.

This clone has just a few counts. V and J are TRBV7-9 and TRBJ2-3; 9 bases are shared with TRBD1. V gave up 5 bases and J gave up 4 bases; unmatched junction bases: 10. CDR3 length equals 16 residues. CDR1 is SEHNR, CDR2 FQNEAQ, per germline (reference sequence). This chain's CDR3 is CASSNSDRGTSDTQYF. The CDR3 DNA reads as TGTGCCAGCAGCAATTCGGACAGGGGAACTTCAGATACGCAGTATTTT.

J is TRBJ2-7 and V is TRBV19; D not resolved. With 7 bases removed from V and 2 bases from J, the gap between germline ends came to 15 bases. Germline-derived CDR1 and CDR2 are LNHDA and SQIVND (reference sequence). This CDR3 has 14 residues. The DNA of the CDR3 is TGTGCCAGTACCCCGAGCCCTGAAACCTACGAGCAGTACTTC. Encoded protein: CASTPSPETYEQYF.

V and J are TRBV19 and TRBJ2-2; 11 positions agree with TRBD1. The CDR3 spans 16 residues. The ends lost 5 bases at V and 6 bases at J; junction bases unmatched: 8. CDR1 and CDR2 (germline): LNHDA, SQIVND (reference sequence). The CDR3 protein is CASSLYSGQGAGELFF. The CDR3 nucleotides read TGTGCCAGTAGTCTTTACTCGGGACAGGGGGCCGGGGAGCTGTTTTTT.

The CDR3 sequence: CASSIGDRVTDTQYF. The DNA of the CDR3 is TGTGCCAGTAGTATCGGGGACAGGGTCACAGATACGCAGTATTTT. The V call is TRBV19, the J call TRBJ2-3; 9 bases map to TRBD1. Germline CDR1 reads LNHDA; CDR2 reads SQIVND (reference sequence). There are 15 residues in the CDR3. J lost 2 bases, V lost 3 bases, and 3 bases had no gene match. The full variable domain, completed using reference TRBV19 and TRBJ2-3, is DGGITQSPKYLFRKEGQNVTLSCEQNLNHDAMYWYRQDPGQGLRLIYYSQIVNDFQKGDIAEGYSVSREKKESFPLTVTSAQKNPTAFYLCASSIGDRVTDTQYFGPGTRLTVL.

The CDR3 bases are TGCGCCAGCAGGCAGGGGGCAGGGCAGGCACCCCTCCACTTT. Protein product: CASRQGAGQAPLHF. The chain carries TRBV5-1 and TRBJ1-6, with 8 positions matching TRBD1. Germline-derived CDR1 and CDR2 are SGHRS and YFSETQ. After removal of 5 bases from V and 11 bases from J, the junction contained 9 bases not matched to a gene. This CDR3 has 14 residues.

This chain connects TRBV2 to TRBJ2-7, with 9 bases lining up with TRBD2. The V gene's germline CDR1 is SNHLY and CDR2 FYNNEI. This CDR3 has 13 amino acids. V lost 5 bases to trimming and J lost 5 bases; unmatched junction nucleotides: 4. CDR3: CASSTGLANEQYF. The CDR3 nucleotides read TGTGCCAGCAGTACCGGACTAGCGAACGAGCAGTACTTC.

J is TRBJ1-2 and V is TRBV5-1, with a weak D call TRBD1 (6 bases). Germline V gene lookup returns CDR1 SGHRS and CDR2 YFSETQ. The CDR3 extends over 18 amino acids. The V end was cut by 4 bases, the J end by 8 bases, with 30 bases between. The CDR3 loop reads CASSGYRDKYPMGGGYTF. CDR3 in DNA: TGCGCCAGCAGCGGTTACCGGGACAAATACCCAATGGGCGGAGGCTACACCTTC. The full variable domain, rest sourced from reference TRBV5-1 and TRBJ1-2, is KAGVTQTPRYLIKTRGQQVTLSCSPISGHRSVSWYQQTPGQGLQFLFEYFSETQRNKGNFPGRFSGRQFSNSRSEMNVSTLELGDSALYLCASSGYRDKYPMGGGYTFGSGTRLTVV.

The chain has TRBV13 and TRBJ2-5, with a tentative D call TRBD1 (5 bases). This CDR3 is 14 amino acids long. Trimming shortened V by 5 bases and J by 1 base, and 11 bases separated the two germline ends. The germline gives CDR1 PRHDT, CDR2 FYEKMQ (reference sequence). CDR3 nucleotides: TGTGCCAGCAGCCCGATTGGGGCCCAAGAGACCCAGTACTTC. Protein product: CASSPIGAQETQYF. Together with reference TRBV13 and TRBJ2-5, the CDR3 gives the full variable domain: AAGVIQSPRHLIKEKRETATLKCYPIPRHDTVYWYQQGPGQDPQFLISFYEKMQSDKGSIPDRFSAQQFSDYHSELNMSSLELGDSALYFCASSPIGAQETQYFGPGTRLLVL.

This chain joins TRBV27 and TRBJ2-7, with 10 bases aligning to TRBD2. With 6 bases clipped from V and 6 bases from J, the junction kept 23 bases outside the gene matches. From germline, CDR1 is MNHEY and CDR2 SMNVEV (reference sequence). The CDR3 consists of 19 residues. The chain's CDR3 is CASSMTILAGNTSTIEQYF. The CDR3 region has the DNA TGTGCCAGCAGCATGACCATACTAGCGGGGAATACATCGACAATCGAGCAGTACTTC.

V is TRBV6-5 and J is TRBJ2-6; D is possibly TRBD2 (6 bases). The CDR3 sequence is 16 residues long. Germline V gene data show CDR1 as MNHEY and CDR2 as SVGAGI. V was shortened by 2 bases and J by 2 bases, with 10 bases between the two germline ends. The CDR3 loop is CASSYGGITGANVLTF. The CDR3, as DNA: TGTGCCAGCAGTTACGGGGGGATAACTGGGGCCAACGTCCTGACTTTC.

This clone has just one count. This chain links TRBV2 with TRBJ2-5, with D unclear. The CDR3 contains 14 residues. V shed 6 bases and J shed 5 bases, with 16 bases lying between them. CDR1 and CDR2 from the germline V gene are SNHLY and FYNNEI. The DNA for the CDR3 is TGTGCCAGCAGCGTTGTTACCGCCGGCGAGACCCAGTACTTC. It translates to CASSVVTAGETQYF.

The J gene is TRBJ1-3, the V gene TRBV30; no clear D gene. The CDR3 sequence is 14 residues long. Trimming pared 2 bases from V and 0 bases from J, leaving 8 bases between. Germline loops: CDR1 GTSNPN, CDR2 SVGIG (reference sequence). The CDR3 nucleotides read TGTGCCTGGAGTTGGGCGGTCTCTGGAAACACCATATATTTT. Translating it yields CAWSWAVSGNTIYF.

The rearrangement joins TRBV6-6 to TRBJ2-3, with 10 bases aligning to TRBD2. CDR1 MNHNY and CDR2 SVGAGI come from the germline V gene (reference sequence). The CDR3 runs 15 residues. Trimming removed 5 bases from V and 6 bases from J; junction bases left unmatched: 8. CDR3 in DNA: TGTGCCAGCAGTCAACCAGCGGGAGGGCCTGATACGCAGTATTTT. Its translation: CASSQPAGGPDTQYF.

This sequence joins TRBV7-2 and TRBJ2-1, with TRBD2 matching 8 bases. The CDR3 sequence is 15 residues long. V lost 5 bases and J lost 3; bases outside the gene matches: 6. Germline V gives CDR1 SGHTA, CDR2 FQGNSA. The CDR3 coding sequence is TGTGCCAGCAGCATGAGCGGGAGAAGCTACAATGAGCAGTTCTTC. Translating gives CASSMSGRSYNEQFF.

This chain's CDR3 is CASSSGQGLADTQYF. CDR3 coding DNA: TGTGCCAGCAGCTCGGGACAGGGTTTGGCAGATACGCAGTATTTT. The rearrangement joins TRBV7-7 to TRBJ2-3, with 9 bases lining up with TRBD1. Germline trimming cut 4 bases from V and 4 bases from J; bases unmatched to any gene: 6. The CDR3 has 15 amino acids. Germline-derived CDR1 and CDR2 are SSHAT and FNYEAQ (reference sequence).

The chain has TRBV5-1 and TRBJ1-3; weak D call: TRBD1 (6 bases). The CDR3 contains 17 residues. Germline V gene data show CDR1 as SGHRS and CDR2 as YFSETQ. Trimming left V 0 bases short and J 4 bases short, with 17 bases between. The CDR3 DNA reads as TGCGCCAGCAGCTTGGTGCCAGGGGTTTTGGGAGGAAACACCATATATTTT. Protein: CASSLVPGVLGGNTIYF.

The V gene is TRBV9, the J gene TRBJ2-2; D not certain. The CDR3 is 15 amino acids. The germline gives CDR1 SGDLS, CDR2 YYNGEE. Trimming left V 0 bases short and J 3 bases short, with 9 bases between. CDR3 nucleotides: TGTGCCAGCAGCGTAGATGTCCGCGACACCGGGGAGCTGTTTTTT. It translates to CASSVDVRDTGELFF.

This chain joins TRBV11-2 and TRBJ1-3; D not certain. The CDR3 has 15 residues. CDR1 is SGHAT, CDR2 FQNNGV, per germline. Trimming removed 5 bases at V and 2 bases at J, with 13 bases between. For the CDR3, the DNA is TGTGCCAGCAGCCCCCACCCGGGCCCTGGAAACACCATATATTTT. Translated, it gives CASSPHPGPGNTIYF.

V usage is TRBV19 and J usage is TRBJ2-7; tentative D call: TRBD1 (7 bases). CDR3 size: 13 residues. The V end was cut by 5 bases, the J end by 4 bases, with 12 bases between. Germline loops: CDR1 LNHDA, CDR2 SQIVND (reference sequence). The CDR3, as DNA: TGTGCCAGTAGTGCGGGACAGTTTTACGAGCAGTACTTC. This gives the protein CASSAGQFYEQYF.